These 23 T cell receptor beta chains were sequenced from one sample in a study of blood T cell repertoires in COVID-19. TCRdb's table, derived via immunoSEQ multiplex PCR, lists solely in-frame clones and lacks some. In the table there are approximately 400,000 clones, more than 75% of which are singletons. Sequencing was carried out using PBMCs or T cells enriched from blood (not recorded which). These receptor sequences come from a young man who had recovered from COVID-19.

V and J are TRBV19 and TRBJ1-2; 7 bases are shared with TRBD1. Per the germline V gene, CDR1 is LNHDA and CDR2 is SQIVND (reference sequence). V shed 6 bases and J 6 bases; nucleotides not matched to a gene: 10. The CDR3 covers 14 residues. CDR3 coding DNA: TGTGCCAGTAGCTTAACAGGGGAGGCGGATGGCTACACCTTC. Amino acids: CASSLTGEADGYTF.

The genes are TRBV5-1 and TRBJ1-2, with 11 bases matching TRBD1. The V segment lost 2 bases and the J segment 5 bases; nucleotides outside the gene matches: 5. CDR1 and CDR2 (germline): SGHRS, YFSETQ. The CDR3 length is 15 residues. CDR3 region: CASSFQGTGGYGYTF. The CDR3 nucleotides are TGCGCCAGCAGCTTCCAAGGGACAGGGGGTTATGGCTACACCTTC.

This clone was counted once. This rearrangement joins TRBV18 to TRBJ2-7, with TRBD1 matching 9 bases. Germline lookup yields CDR1 KGHSH and CDR2 LQKENI. This CDR3 spans 16 amino acids. After removal of 3 bases from V and 2 bases from J, the junction contained 8 bases not matched to a gene. CDR3 nucleotides: TGTGCCAGCTCACCTAGGACAGGGGCCCTCGCCTACGAGCAGTACTTC. This encodes CASSPRTGALAYEQYF.

This chain connects TRBV27 to TRBJ1-2, with 7 bases matching TRBD1. J was trimmed by 2 bases and V by 5 bases; bases with no gene match: 11. The CDR3 consists of 16 residues. In germline, CDR1 is MNHEY, CDR2 SMNVEV (reference sequence). The CDR3 DNA sequence: TGTGCCAGCAGTCTAAGCGTAGCAGGGGGGAACTATGGCTACACCTTC. Protein: CASSLSVAGGNYGYTF.

The gene calls are TRBV4-2 and TRBJ1-6; TRBD1 agrees at 7 bases. Trimming cost V 4 bases and J 7 bases; bases outside gene matches: 10. CDR1 and CDR2 from the germline V gene are LGHNA and YNFKEQ. This CDR3 is built from 16 residues. The CDR3 loop is CASSRIVRQGNSPLHF. Written as DNA, the CDR3 is TGTGCCAGCAGCCGTATCGTGAGACAGGGAAATTCACCCCTCCACTTT.

The J gene is TRBJ1-1, the V gene TRBV6-5; 8 bases are a match to TRBD1. V shed 2 bases, J shed 6 bases, and the junction held 8 bases outside the gene matches. Germline CDR1 reads MNHEY; CDR2 reads SVGAGI. This CDR3 spans 15 amino acids. CDR3 in amino acids: CASSYNLGTGAEAFF. The CDR3 region has the DNA TGTGCCAGCAGTTACAACCTAGGGACAGGTGCTGAAGCTTTCTTT.

The V gene is TRBV7-2, the J gene TRBJ2-2; 7 bases agree with TRBD2. This CDR3 region has 18 residues. Looked up from germline, CDR1 is SGHTA and CDR2 is FQGNSA. Trimming at V came to 4 bases and at J to 4 bases, leaving 15 bases not matched to a gene. The CDR3 reads CASSSTSGSGVGTGELFF. Here the CDR3 DNA reads TGTGCCAGCAGCTCCACAAGTGGAAGCGGGGTTGGCACCGGGGAGCTGTTTTTT.

The gene calls are TRBV29-1 and TRBJ2-7, with D hard to call. Germline V gives CDR1 SQVTM, CDR2 ANQGSEA. Trimming removed 7 bases from V and 2 bases from J, with 15 bases in between. The length of the CDR3 is 13 residues. The CDR3 loop is CSGRGGATYEQYF. The CDR3 region has the DNA TGCAGCGGGAGAGGTGGCGCCACCTACGAGCAGTACTTC.

V is TRBV9 and J is TRBJ1-2; D ambiguous. V dropped 0 bases and J dropped 5 bases, with 17 bases sitting between them. CDR3 length equals 16 residues. In germline, CDR1 is SGDLS, CDR2 YYNGEE. Here the CDR3 DNA reads TGTGCCAGCAGCGTAGCAGGCGGGTTAAGTGGGTATGGCTACACCTTC. Encoded protein: CASSVAGGLSGYGYTF. The entire variable domain, with the rest obtained from reference TRBV9 and TRBJ1-2, is as follows: DSGVTQTPKHLITATGQRVTLRCSPRSGDLSVYWYQQSLDQGLQFLIQYYNGEERAKGNILERFSAQQFPDLHSELNLSSLELGDSALYFCASSVAGGLSGYGYTFGSGTRLTVV.

The chain is built from TRBV7-2 and TRBJ1-1; no definite D call. The CDR3 is 13 residues long. Germline CDR1 reads SGHTA; CDR2 reads FQGNSA. V gave up 0 bases and J gave up 1 base, with 3 bases separating them. The CDR3 protein is CASSLAWNTEAFF. CDR3 sequence (DNA): TGTGCCAGCAGCTTAGCCTGGAACACTGAAGCTTTCTTT.

J is TRBJ2-7 and V is TRBV10-2; 11 nucleotides match TRBD1. The CDR3 sequence is 12 residues long. Losses at the gene ends were 8 bases for V and 4 bases for J; bases not matched to a gene: 1. The germline gives CDR1 WSHSY, CDR2 SAAADI. As DNA, the CDR3 is TGCGCCAGCGGGACAGGGGGGTACGAGCAGTACTTC. Its translation: CASGTGGYEQYF.

The chain couples TRBV5-1 to TRBJ1-5, with unresolved D. Per the germline V gene, CDR1 is SGHRS and CDR2 is YFSETQ. The CDR3 length is 13 residues. The V end lost 2 bases, the J end lost 5 bases, and 8 bases lay between the germline ends. Here the CDR3 DNA reads TGCGCCAGCAGCTTATTCTCTGATCAGCCCCAGCATTTT. This translates into CASSLFSDQPQHF.

The genes are TRBV5-4 and TRBJ2-3; 14 positions agree with TRBD2. Germline CDR1 SGHNT, CDR2 YYREEE (reference sequence). Trimming took 2 bases from V and 2 from J; bases not matched to a gene: 10. There are 19 residues in the CDR3. CDR3 nucleotides: TGTGCCAGCAGCTTCCCGACTAGCGGGGGGGCTCGTAACACAGATACGCAGTATTTT. Translation: CASSFPTSGGARNTDTQYF.

J is TRBJ2-1 and V is TRBV7-3; D ambiguous. Germline V gene data show CDR1 as SGHTA and CDR2 as FQGTGA. The germline V and J ends were trimmed by 2 bases and 2 bases, with 4 bases remaining between them. This CDR3 comprises 13 residues. In DNA form, the CDR3 reads TGTGCCAGCAGCTTATACACCTACAATGAGCAGTTCTTC. This translates into CASSLYTYNEQFF.

This chain joins TRBV9 and TRBJ2-2; the D is unclear. The CDR3 contains 16 residues. The germline CDR1 and CDR2 sequences are SGDLS and YYNGEE. V lost 0 bases and J 0 bases, leaving 9 bases between the germline ends. CDR3 region: CASSVVQNANTGELFF. CDR3 DNA sequence: TGTGCCAGCAGCGTAGTCCAGAACGCGAACACCGGGGAGCTGTTTTTT.

The chain is built from TRBV30 and TRBJ1-5; D perhaps matches TRBD1 (5 bases). The CDR3 length is 15 residues. Trimming removed 0 bases from V and 5 bases from J, with 14 bases in between. The germline gives CDR1 GTSNPN, CDR2 SVGIG (reference sequence). The CDR3 reads CAWSVPGVPYQPQHF. CDR3 nucleotide sequence: TGTGCCTGGAGTGTTCCGGGGGTACCGTATCAGCCCCAGCATTTT.

This sequence joins TRBV28 and TRBJ2-7, with 7 positions matching TRBD1. J lost 2 bases, V lost 5 bases, and 9 bases had no gene match. The germline V gene has CDR1 MDHEN and CDR2 SYDVKM. The CDR3 covers 15 residues. The CDR3 protein is CASSPIQGETYEQYF. The CDR3, as DNA: TGTGCCAGCAGTCCAATCCAGGGGGAAACCTACGAGCAGTACTTC.

The chain uses TRBV5-4 and TRBJ2-2; D gene unclear. This CDR3 region has 14 residues. The V gene lost 6 bases and the J gene lost 1 base, with 10 bases spanning the gap. The germline gives CDR1 SGHNT, CDR2 YYREEE (reference sequence). This CDR3 is CASTASKNTGELFF. CDR3 sequence (DNA): TGTGCCAGCACCGCCTCTAAGAACACCGGGGAGCTGTTTTTT.

V gene TRBV6-5 combines with J gene TRBJ2-5, with a possible D match to TRBD1 (5 bases). Trimming pared 7 bases from V and 2 bases from J, leaving 8 bases between. Looked up from germline, CDR1 is MNHEY and CDR2 is SVGAGI. The CDR3 covers 12 residues. CDR3 nucleotides: TGTGCCAGCAAGGGGCTACAAGAGACCCAGTACTTC. Amino acids: CASKGLQETQYF.

The chain joins TRBV19 to TRBJ1-5; D is perhaps TRBD1 (5 bases). This CDR3 has 14 residues. The germline CDR1 and CDR2 sequences are LNHDA and SQIVND (reference sequence). The V and J ends lost 7 bases and 3 bases respectively, with 13 bases between them. The CDR3 loop is CASKVSGPNQPQHF. The CDR3 nucleotides read TGTGCCAGTAAGGTTTCAGGGCCCAATCAGCCCCAGCATTTT. Supplemented by reference TRBV19 and TRBJ1-5, the full variable domain reads DGGITQSPKYLFRKEGQNVTLSCEQNLNHDAMYWYRQDPGQGLRLIYYSQIVNDFQKGDIAEGYSVSREKKESFPLTVTSAQKNPTAFYLCASKVSGPNQPQHFGDGTRLSIL.

This sequence joins TRBV3-1 (or the pseudogene TRBV3-2) and TRBJ2-3; 9 bases align to TRBD1. From germline, CDR1 is LGHDT and CDR2 YNNKEL (reference sequence). The CDR3 length is 15 residues. Trimming took 2 bases from V and 6 from J; bases not matched to a gene: 6. CDR3 sequence reads: CASSQSTGGWDTQYF. In DNA, the CDR3 is TGTGCCAGCAGCCAATCGACAGGGGGGTGGGATACGCAGTATTTT.

This clone was picked up one time. The V call is TRBV18, the J call TRBJ2-5; D remains ambiguous. V dropped 4 bases and J dropped 3 bases, with 3 bases sitting between them. Germline CDR1 is KGHSH and CDR2 is LQKENI. The CDR3 sequence is 11 residues long. CDR3 sequence reads: CASSLKETQYF. CDR3 in DNA: TGTGCCAGCTCACTCAAAGAGACCCAGTACTTC.

The chain is built from TRBV10-3 and TRBJ1-5; no firm D call. This CDR3 has 12 amino acids. The ends were cut back, 2 bases at V and 5 bases at J, with 4 bases in the middle. Germline V CDR1 and CDR2: ENHRY, SYGVKD. CDR3 sequence: CAISEEDQPQHF. The CDR3 coding sequence is TGTGCCATCAGTGAGGAGGATCAGCCCCAGCATTTT.